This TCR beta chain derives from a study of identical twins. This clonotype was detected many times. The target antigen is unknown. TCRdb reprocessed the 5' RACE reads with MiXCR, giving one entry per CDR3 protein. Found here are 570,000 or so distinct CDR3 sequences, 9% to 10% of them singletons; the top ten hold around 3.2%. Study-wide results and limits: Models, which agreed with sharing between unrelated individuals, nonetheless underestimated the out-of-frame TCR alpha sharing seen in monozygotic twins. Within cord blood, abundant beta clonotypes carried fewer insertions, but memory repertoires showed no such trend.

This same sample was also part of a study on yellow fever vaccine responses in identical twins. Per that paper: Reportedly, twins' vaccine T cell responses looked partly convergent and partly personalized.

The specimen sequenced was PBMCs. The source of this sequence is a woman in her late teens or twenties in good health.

The CDR3 is CASSQGIGGRGSHSPLHF. CDR3 sequence (DNA): TGCGCCAGCAGCCAAGGAATAGGGGGCAGGGGCAGTCATTCACCCCTCCACTTT. The chain combines TRBV4-1 with TRBJ1-6; 7 bases match TRBD1. J gave up 8 bases and V 1 base, and 14 bases lay outside the gene matches. This CDR3 contains 18 residues. Germline V gives CDR1 MGHRA, CDR2 YSYEKL.